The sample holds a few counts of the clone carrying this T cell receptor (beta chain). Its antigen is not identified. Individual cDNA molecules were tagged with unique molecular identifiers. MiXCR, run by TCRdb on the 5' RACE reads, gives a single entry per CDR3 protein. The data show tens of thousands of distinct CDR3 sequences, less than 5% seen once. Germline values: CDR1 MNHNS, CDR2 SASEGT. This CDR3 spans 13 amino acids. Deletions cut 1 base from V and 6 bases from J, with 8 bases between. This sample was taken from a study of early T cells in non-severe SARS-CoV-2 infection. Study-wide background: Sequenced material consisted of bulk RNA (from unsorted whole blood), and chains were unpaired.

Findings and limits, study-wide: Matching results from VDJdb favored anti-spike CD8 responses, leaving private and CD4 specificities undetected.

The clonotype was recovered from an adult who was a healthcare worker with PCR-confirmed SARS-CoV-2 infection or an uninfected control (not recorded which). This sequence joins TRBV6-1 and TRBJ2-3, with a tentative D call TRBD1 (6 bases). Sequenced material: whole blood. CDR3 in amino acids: CASSEVRGDTQYF. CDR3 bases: TGTGCCAGCAGTGAAGTAAGGGGGGATACGCAGTATTTT.